A single sample gave rise to the 26 T cell receptor beta chains below, sequenced in a study of blood T cell repertoires in COVID-19. Sequencing used immunoSEQ multiplex PCR; TCRdb keeps in-frame clones, though not all of them. The table includes about 190,000 clones, 88% detected once. Sequencing used peripheral blood. These receptors all stem from a man between 25 and 39 years old with acute or convalescent COVID-19.

This chain joins TRBV9 and TRBJ2-2; D is perhaps TRBD1 (7 bases). Germline loops: CDR1 SGDLS, CDR2 YYNGEE. The CDR3 is made up of 15 amino acids. V gave up 6 bases and J gave up 4 bases, with 16 bases separating them. The CDR3 sequence is CASNNAGQRTGELFF. DNA of the CDR3: TGTGCCAGCAACAATGCGGGACAGCGCACCGGGGAGCTGTTTTTT.

This rearrangement joins TRBV5-6 to TRBJ2-5; 11 bases match TRBD2. After removal of 5 bases from V and 7 bases from J, the junction contained 4 bases not matched to a gene. Germline CDR1 is SGHDT and CDR2 is YYEEEE. This CDR3 is 13 amino acids long. CDR3 amino acids: CASSSGRAGTQYF. CDR3 bases: TGTGCCAGCAGTAGCGGGAGGGCCGGGACCCAGTACTTC.

The V call is TRBV6-5, the J call TRBJ1-5; D remains unclear. V lost 7 bases, J lost 7 bases, and 14 bases lay in between. The germline gives CDR1 MNHEY, CDR2 SVGAGI. The CDR3 extends over 13 amino acids. For the CDR3, the DNA is TGTGCCAGCAAGACGGGGTTGAGCCAGCCCCAGCATTTT. The encoded protein is CASKTGLSQPQHF.

This chain links TRBV14 with TRBJ2-2, with no clear D. This CDR3 region has 12 residues. CDR1 is SGHDN, CDR2 FVKESK, per germline. V was clipped by 6 bases and J by 9 bases, with 11 bases between them. The CDR3 here is CASSLVSWELFF. The CDR3 DNA sequence: TGTGCCAGCAGTCTAGTTTCCTGGGAGCTGTTTTTT.

The chain employs TRBV7-3 and TRBJ2-1, with a weak D call TRBD1 (5 bases). V was trimmed by 0 bases and J by 10 bases, leaving 10 bases between them. The CDR3 contains 13 residues. Germline CDR1 is SGHTA and CDR2 is FQGTGA. CDR3 residues: CASSLTAGREQFF. In DNA form, the CDR3 reads TGTGCCAGCAGCTTAACTGCAGGGCGCGAGCAGTTCTTC. Full variable domain (missing parts from reference TRBV7-3 and TRBJ2-1): GAGVSQTPSNKVTEKGKYVELRCDPISGHTALYWYRQSLGQGPEFLIYFQGTGAADDSGLPNDRFFAVRPEGSVSTLKIQRTERGDSAVYLCASSLTAGREQFFGPGTRLTVL.

The rearrangement joins TRBV10-1 to TRBJ1-6; D call uncertain. Looked up from germline, CDR1 is WNHNN and CDR2 is SYGVQD (reference sequence). The V end lost 3 bases, the J end lost 7 bases, and 7 bases lay between the germline ends. The CDR3 consists of 13 residues. CDR3 bases: TGCGCCAGCAGTGAACACCACAATTCACCCCTCCACTTT. Protein sequence: CASSEHHNSPLHF.

The chain employs TRBV5-1 and TRBJ2-1; TRBD1 matches at 12 bases. Germline V gene data show CDR1 as SGHRS and CDR2 as YFSETQ. The CDR3 spans 14 residues. V gave up 5 bases and J gave up 8 bases; unmatched junction bases: 5. CDR3 region: CASRAGTGGHEQFF. The CDR3 nucleotides are TGCGCCAGCAGAGCCGGGACAGGGGGCCATGAGCAGTTCTTC.

The V gene is TRBV15, the J gene TRBJ2-5; no reliable D call. Per the germline V gene, CDR1 is LNHNV and CDR2 is YYDKDF (reference sequence). V was cut by 3 bases and J by 4 bases, with 6 bases left in between. The CDR3 runs to 12 residues. The CDR3 DNA sequence: TGTGCCACCAGCAGTGGCCGAGAGACCCAGTACTTC. Encoded protein: CATSSGRETQYF.

The chain combines TRBV19 with TRBJ1-1; tentatively, D is TRBD1 (5 bases). Germline lookup yields CDR1 LNHDA and CDR2 SQIVND (reference sequence). There are 14 residues in the CDR3. V was pared by 3 bases and J by 0 bases, with 8 bases between. CDR3 loop: CASSIGALNTEAFF. In nucleotides, the CDR3 is TGTGCCAGTAGTATTGGGGCTTTGAACACTGAAGCTTTCTTT.

This clone was picked up one time. The chain couples TRBV2 to TRBJ1-5, with a possible D match to TRBD1 (5 bases). The germline V gene has CDR1 SNHLY and CDR2 FYNNEI. V was clipped by 3 bases and J by 3 bases, with 6 bases between them. The CDR3 is 13 residues long. CDR3 sequence (DNA): TGTGCCAGCAGTGAGGACACCAATCAGCCCCAGCATTTT. Translated: CASSEDTNQPQHF. The full variable domain, rest sourced from reference TRBV2 and TRBJ1-5, is EPEVTQTPSHQVTQMGQEVILRCVPISNHLYFYWYRQILGQKVEFLVSFYNNEISEKSEIFDDQFSVERPDGSNFTLKIRSTKLEDSAMYFCASSEDTNQPQHFGDGTRLSIL.

The gene calls are TRBV2 and TRBJ1-4; D gene uncertain. V lost 6 bases to trimming and J lost 7 bases, with 12 bases between them. CDR1 and CDR2 from the germline V gene are SNHLY and FYNNEI. CDR3 length: 13 amino acids. The CDR3, as DNA: TGTGCCAGCAGGGACTTACCGGGTGAAAAACTGTTTTTT. Residues: CASRDLPGEKLFF.

V gene TRBV19 combines with J gene TRBJ2-5, with TRBD1 matching over 8 bases. CDR1 LNHDA and CDR2 SQIVND come from the germline V gene (reference sequence). The CDR3 has 13 residues. The trim removed 6 bases at V and 5 bases at J, leaving 5 bases unmatched. CDR3: CASSRDRRETQYF. DNA of the CDR3: TGTGCCAGTAGCCGGGACAGGCGGGAGACCCAGTACTTC.

This chain uses TRBV5-6 with TRBJ2-3; 8 bases map to TRBD2. The J segment lost 3 bases and the V segment lost 3 bases, leaving 15 bases of the junction unmatched. Looked up from germline, CDR1 is SGHDT and CDR2 is YYEEEE. The CDR3 has 18 residues. CDR3 DNA sequence: TGTGCCAGCAGCTCGCAAACGCGGGGACTAGATTTAACAGATACGCAGTATTTT. This gives the protein CASSSQTRGLDLTDTQYF.

V usage is TRBV5-1 and J usage is TRBJ1-2; 7 nucleotides agree with TRBD1. The trim removed 4 bases at V and 8 bases at J, leaving 11 bases unmatched. The CDR3 loop spans 14 amino acids. Germline values: CDR1 SGHRS, CDR2 YFSETQ. The CDR3, as DNA: TGCGCCAGCAGCCTTGACAGGGTGTCTGGGGGCTACACCTTC. Its translation: CASSLDRVSGGYTF.

The chain combines TRBV21-1 with TRBJ1-3. TRBV21-1 constitutes a pseudogene. The CDR3 consists of 16 residues. The CDR3 here is CASSKTPTVSGNTIYF. In DNA, the CDR3 is TGTGCCAGCAGCAAAACCCCAACGGTCTCTGGAAACACCATATATTTT.

This chain joins TRBV4-1 and TRBJ2-2, with D tentatively TRBD1 (6 bases). The CDR3 consists of 18 residues. Germline V gives CDR1 MGHRA, CDR2 YSYEKL. The V end was cut by 4 bases, the J end by 2 bases, with 20 bases between. For the CDR3, the DNA is TGCGCCAGCAGCCCACGTCAACTGGTGGGGGCAAACACCGGGGAGCTGTTTTTT. Translation gives CASSPRQLVGANTGELFF.

V usage is TRBV6-2 or TRBV6-3 and J usage is TRBJ1-6; 9 nucleotides line up with TRBD1. V lost 2 bases, J lost 9 bases, and 2 bases stayed unmatched. Germline lookup yields CDR1 MNHEY and CDR2 SVGEGT. The CDR3 covers 14 residues. The CDR3 sequence is CASSYGTGPSPLHF. CDR3 sequence (DNA): TGTGCCAGCAGTTACGGGACAGGGCCTTCACCCCTCCACTTT.

The chain couples TRBV29-1 to TRBJ1-3; tentatively, D is TRBD1 (6 bases). The CDR3 has 14 residues. Germline CDR1 and CDR2: SQVTM and ANQGSEA. V was trimmed by 5 bases and J by 3 bases, leaving 14 bases between them. The CDR3 reads CSVIRGAGGNTIYF. CDR3 coding DNA: TGCAGCGTTATCAGGGGCGCGGGTGGAAACACCATATATTTT.

The chain carries TRBV19 and TRBJ1-1, with D perhaps matching TRBD1 (5 bases). In germline, CDR1 is LNHDA, CDR2 SQIVND (reference sequence). The CDR3 runs 14 residues. Trimming removed 10 bases at V and 3 bases at J, with 18 bases between. The chain's CDR3 is CATEGRGGDTEAFF. CDR3 sequence (DNA): TGTGCCACAGAGGGGCGGGGAGGGGACACTGAAGCTTTCTTT.

The chain is built from TRBV6-5 and TRBJ2-7; 9 nucleotides match TRBD1. The germline V gene has CDR1 MNHEY and CDR2 SVGAGI. With 7 bases clipped from V and 4 bases from J, the junction kept 8 bases outside the gene matches. The length of the CDR3 is 14 residues. This CDR3 is CASTLGQGRYEQYF. The DNA of the CDR3 is TGTGCCAGCACCCTAGGACAGGGGAGGTACGAGCAGTACTTC.

The chain links TRBV5-1 to TRBJ2-1; D call uncertain. This CDR3 region has 14 residues. The germline V and J ends were trimmed by 2 bases and 1 base, with 7 bases remaining between them. Germline CDR1 reads SGHRS; CDR2 reads YFSETQ. CDR3 nucleotides: TGCGCCAGCAGCTTAATCCCTTCCTACAATGAGCAGTTCTTC. It encodes CASSLIPSYNEQFF.

The chain couples TRBV4-1 to TRBJ2-7, with D possibly being TRBD1 (5 bases). Germline CDR1 MGHRA, CDR2 YSYEKL. The CDR3 contains 15 residues. V was pared by 5 bases and J by 0 bases, with 14 bases between. The CDR3 DNA reads as TGCGCCAGCAGCTCCAGACAGACGAGCTCCTACGAGCAGTACTTC. Translated: CASSSRQTSSYEQYF.

J is TRBJ2-1 and V is TRBV5-5, with 8 positions matching TRBD1. Germline trimming cut 5 bases from V and 7 bases from J; bases unmatched to any gene: 11. This CDR3 region has 15 residues. Germline CDR1 reads SGHKS; CDR2 reads YYEKEE (reference sequence). DNA for the CDR3: TGTGCCAGCAGACGACAGGGGCGGGATTCGAATGAGCAGTTCTTC. As protein: CASRRQGRDSNEQFF.

The V and J genes are TRBV6-5 and TRBJ1-3; TRBD1 is a possible D gene (6 bases). The CDR3 extends over 15 amino acids. The germline V gene has CDR1 MNHEY and CDR2 SVGAGI. Deletions cut 0 bases from V and 8 bases from J, with 14 bases between. The CDR3 DNA is TGTGCCAGCAGTTACTCGAATTCAGGGGTATACACCATATATTTT. Its protein is CASSYSNSGVYTIYF.

The chain couples TRBV6-5 to TRBJ2-7; 7 bases map to TRBD1. The V gene's germline CDR1 is MNHEY and CDR2 SVGAGI. The CDR3 runs 15 residues. V was clipped by 7 bases and J by 0 bases; unmatched bases: 9. CDR3 nucleotide sequence: TGTGCCAGCACCGCAGGTCCAGGGGGCTCCTACGAGCAGTACTTC. It yields the protein CASTAGPGGSYEQYF.

CDR3 residues: CASRQGAGYGYTF. As DNA, the CDR3 is TGTGCCAGCAGACAGGGGGCGGGGTATGGCTACACCTTC. The J gene is TRBJ1-2, the V gene TRBV28, with TRBD1 matching 9 bases. There are 13 residues in the CDR3. Germline values: CDR1 MDHEN, CDR2 SYDVKM. After removal of 6 bases from V and 5 bases from J, the junction contained 4 bases not matched to a gene.